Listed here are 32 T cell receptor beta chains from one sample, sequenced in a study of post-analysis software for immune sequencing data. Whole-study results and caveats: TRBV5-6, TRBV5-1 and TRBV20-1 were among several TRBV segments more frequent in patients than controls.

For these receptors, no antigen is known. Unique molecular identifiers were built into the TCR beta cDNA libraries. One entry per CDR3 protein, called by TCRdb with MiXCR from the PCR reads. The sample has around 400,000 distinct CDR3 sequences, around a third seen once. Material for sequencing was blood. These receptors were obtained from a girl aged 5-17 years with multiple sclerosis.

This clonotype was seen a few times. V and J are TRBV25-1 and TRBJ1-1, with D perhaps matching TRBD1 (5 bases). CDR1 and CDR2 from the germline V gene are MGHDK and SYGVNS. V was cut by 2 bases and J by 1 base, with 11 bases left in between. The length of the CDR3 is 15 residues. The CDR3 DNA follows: TGTGCCAGCAGTGAAGGGAGGCAGGGGAACACTGAAGCTTTCTTT. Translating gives CASSEGRQGNTEAFF.

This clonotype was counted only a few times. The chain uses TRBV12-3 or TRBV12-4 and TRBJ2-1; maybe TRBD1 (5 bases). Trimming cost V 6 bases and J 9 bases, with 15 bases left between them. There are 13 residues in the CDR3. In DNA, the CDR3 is TGTGCCAGCAGCCCCCAGGGTTTTGGTGAGCAGTTCTTC. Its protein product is CASSPQGFGEQFF.

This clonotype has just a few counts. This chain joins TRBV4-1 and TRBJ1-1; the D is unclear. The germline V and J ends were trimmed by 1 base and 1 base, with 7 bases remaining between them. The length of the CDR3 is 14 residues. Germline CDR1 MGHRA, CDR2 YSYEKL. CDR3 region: CASSQVPGNTEAFF. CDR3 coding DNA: TGCGCCAGCAGCCAAGTCCCCGGGAACACTGAAGCTTTCTTT.

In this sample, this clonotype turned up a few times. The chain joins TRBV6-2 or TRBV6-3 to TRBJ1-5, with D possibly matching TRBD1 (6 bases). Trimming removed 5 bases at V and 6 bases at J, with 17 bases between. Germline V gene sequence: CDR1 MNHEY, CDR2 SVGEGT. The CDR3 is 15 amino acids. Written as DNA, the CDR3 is TGTGCCAGCAGTGCCCTAGGGCAGGGGACTCAGCCCCAGCATTTT. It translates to CASSALGQGTQPQHF.

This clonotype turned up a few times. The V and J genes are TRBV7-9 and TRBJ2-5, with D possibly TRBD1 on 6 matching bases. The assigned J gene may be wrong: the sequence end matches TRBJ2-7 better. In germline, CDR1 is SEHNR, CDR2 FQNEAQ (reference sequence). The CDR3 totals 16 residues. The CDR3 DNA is TGTGCCAGCAGCCGTAAACCGGGACAAGGATGGGACGAGCAGTACTTC. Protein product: CASSRKPGQGWDEQYF.

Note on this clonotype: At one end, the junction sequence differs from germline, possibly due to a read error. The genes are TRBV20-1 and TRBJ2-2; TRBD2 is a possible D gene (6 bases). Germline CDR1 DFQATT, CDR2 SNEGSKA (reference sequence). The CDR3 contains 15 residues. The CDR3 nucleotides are TGCAGTGCGAGAGGAGGGGTCCTGGCCCCCGGGGAGCTGTTTTTT. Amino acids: CSARGGVLAPGELFF.

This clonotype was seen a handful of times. The chain's CDR3 is CSVKGLPSYNEQFF. The DNA for the CDR3 is TGCAGTGTTAAAGGACTACCTTCCTACAATGAGCAGTTCTTC. The V call is TRBV20-1, the J call TRBJ2-1; the D gene is possibly TRBD2 (6 bases). V was shortened by 7 bases and J by 1 base, with 14 bases between the two germline ends. This CDR3 comprises 14 residues. CDR1 and CDR2 (germline): DFQATT, SNEGSKA (reference sequence).

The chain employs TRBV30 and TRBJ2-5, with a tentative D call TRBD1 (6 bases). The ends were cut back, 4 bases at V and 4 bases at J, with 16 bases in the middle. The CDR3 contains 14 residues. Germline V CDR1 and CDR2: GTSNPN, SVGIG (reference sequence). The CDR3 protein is CAWTLQGTSETQYF. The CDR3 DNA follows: TGTGCCTGGACCCTACAGGGAACCTCAGAGACCCAGTACTTC.

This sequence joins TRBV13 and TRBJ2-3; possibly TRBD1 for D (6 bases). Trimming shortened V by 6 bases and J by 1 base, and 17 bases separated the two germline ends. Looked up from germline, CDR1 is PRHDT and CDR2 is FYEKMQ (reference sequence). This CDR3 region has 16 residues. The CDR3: CASSWILDRGTDTQYF. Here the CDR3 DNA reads TGTGCCAGCAGTTGGATCTTGGACAGAGGCACAGATACGCAGTATTTT.

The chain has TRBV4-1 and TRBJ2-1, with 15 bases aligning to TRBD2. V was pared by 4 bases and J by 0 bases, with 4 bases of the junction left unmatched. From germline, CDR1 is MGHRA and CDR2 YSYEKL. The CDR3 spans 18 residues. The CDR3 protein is CASSRGLAGGPSYNEQFF. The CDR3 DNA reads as TGCGCCAGCAGCCGCGGACTAGCGGGGGGGCCCTCCTACAATGAGCAGTTCTTC.

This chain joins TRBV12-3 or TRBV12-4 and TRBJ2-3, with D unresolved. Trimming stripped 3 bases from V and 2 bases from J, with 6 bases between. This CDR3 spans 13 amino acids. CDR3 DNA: TGTGCCAGCAGTTTCCGGACCACAGATACGCAGTATTTT. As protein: CASSFRTTDTQYF.

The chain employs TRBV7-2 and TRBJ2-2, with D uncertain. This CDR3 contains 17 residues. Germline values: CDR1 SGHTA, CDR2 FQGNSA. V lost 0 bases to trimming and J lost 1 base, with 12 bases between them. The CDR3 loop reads CASSLARNPGNTGELFF. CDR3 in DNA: TGTGCCAGCAGCTTAGCTAGGAACCCCGGGAACACCGGGGAGCTGTTTTTT.

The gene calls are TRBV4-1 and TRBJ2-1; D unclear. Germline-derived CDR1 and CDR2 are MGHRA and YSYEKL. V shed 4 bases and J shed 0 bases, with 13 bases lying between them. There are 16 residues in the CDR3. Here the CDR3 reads CASSRFSSLSYNEQFF. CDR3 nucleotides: TGCGCCAGCAGCCGATTTAGCTCCCTCTCCTACAATGAGCAGTTCTTC.

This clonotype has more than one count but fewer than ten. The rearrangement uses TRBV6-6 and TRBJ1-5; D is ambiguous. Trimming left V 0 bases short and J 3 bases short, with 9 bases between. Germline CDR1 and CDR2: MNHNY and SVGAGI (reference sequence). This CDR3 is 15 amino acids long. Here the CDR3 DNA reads TGTGCCAGCAGTTACTCCCAGACTACCAATCAGCCCCAGCATTTT. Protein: CASSYSQTTNQPQHF.

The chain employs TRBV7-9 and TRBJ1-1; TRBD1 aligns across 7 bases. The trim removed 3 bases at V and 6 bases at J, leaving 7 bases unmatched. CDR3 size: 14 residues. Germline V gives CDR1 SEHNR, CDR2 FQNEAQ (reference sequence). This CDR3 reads CASSFTGAGAEAFF. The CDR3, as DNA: TGTGCCAGCAGCTTTACAGGGGCAGGTGCTGAAGCTTTCTTT.

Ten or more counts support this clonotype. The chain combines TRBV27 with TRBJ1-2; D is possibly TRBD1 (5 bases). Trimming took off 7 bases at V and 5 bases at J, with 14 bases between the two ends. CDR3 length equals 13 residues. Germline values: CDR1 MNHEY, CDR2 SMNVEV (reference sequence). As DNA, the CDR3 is TGTGCCAGCATCATCCCTTGGGGGTATGGCTACACCTTC. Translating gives CASIIPWGYGYTF.

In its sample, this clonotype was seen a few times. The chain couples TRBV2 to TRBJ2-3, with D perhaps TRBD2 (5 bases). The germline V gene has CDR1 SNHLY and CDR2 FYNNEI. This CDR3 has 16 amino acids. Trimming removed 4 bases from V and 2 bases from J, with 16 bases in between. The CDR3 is CASSAGFLAFTDTQYF. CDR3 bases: TGTGCCAGCAGTGCGGGTTTTCTAGCCTTCACAGATACGCAGTATTTT.

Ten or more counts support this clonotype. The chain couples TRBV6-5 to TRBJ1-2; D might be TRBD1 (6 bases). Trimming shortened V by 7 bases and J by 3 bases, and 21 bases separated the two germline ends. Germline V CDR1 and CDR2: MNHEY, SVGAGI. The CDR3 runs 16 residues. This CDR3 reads CASKRTDNAGYYGYTF. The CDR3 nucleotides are TGTGCCAGCAAGCGGACAGACAACGCGGGCTACTATGGCTACACCTTC.

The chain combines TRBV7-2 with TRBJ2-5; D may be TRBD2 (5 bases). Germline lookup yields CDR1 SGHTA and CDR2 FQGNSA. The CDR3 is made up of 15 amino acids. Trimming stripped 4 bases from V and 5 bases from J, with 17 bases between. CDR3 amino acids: CASSSTGWPGETQYF. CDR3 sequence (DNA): TGTGCCAGCAGCTCCACGGGCTGGCCGGGGGAGACCCAGTACTTC.

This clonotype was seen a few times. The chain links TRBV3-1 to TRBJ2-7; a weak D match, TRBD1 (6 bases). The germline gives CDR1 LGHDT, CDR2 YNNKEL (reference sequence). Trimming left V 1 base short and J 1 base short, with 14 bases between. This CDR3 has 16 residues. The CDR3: CASSQGGGTGSYEQYF. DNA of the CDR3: TGTGCCAGCAGCCAAGGAGGGGGTACAGGGTCCTACGAGCAGTACTTC.

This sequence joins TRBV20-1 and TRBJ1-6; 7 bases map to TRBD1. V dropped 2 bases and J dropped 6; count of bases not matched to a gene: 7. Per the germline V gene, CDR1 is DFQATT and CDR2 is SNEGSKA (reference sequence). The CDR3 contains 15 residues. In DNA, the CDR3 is TGCAGTGCTAGAAGGCCAGGGGGGAGTAATTCACCCCTCCACTTT. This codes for CSARRPGGSNSPLHF.

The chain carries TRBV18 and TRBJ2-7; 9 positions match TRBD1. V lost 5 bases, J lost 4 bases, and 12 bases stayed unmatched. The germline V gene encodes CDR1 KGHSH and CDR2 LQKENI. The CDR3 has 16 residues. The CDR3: CASSSDSGTGKYEQYF. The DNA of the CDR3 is TGTGCCAGCTCATCGGATTCCGGGACAGGGAAATACGAGCAGTACTTC.

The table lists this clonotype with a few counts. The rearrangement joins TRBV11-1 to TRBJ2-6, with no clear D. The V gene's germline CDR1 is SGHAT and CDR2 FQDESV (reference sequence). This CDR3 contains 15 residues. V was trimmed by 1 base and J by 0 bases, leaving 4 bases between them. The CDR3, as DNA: TGTGCCAGCAGCTTAGACTTCTCTGGGGCCAACGTCCTGACTTTC. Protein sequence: CASSLDFSGANVLTF.

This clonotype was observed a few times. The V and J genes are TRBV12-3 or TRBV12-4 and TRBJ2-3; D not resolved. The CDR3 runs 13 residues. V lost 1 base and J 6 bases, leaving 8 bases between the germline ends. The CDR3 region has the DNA TGTGCCAGCAGTTTAGTCGCAGCGGATACGCAGTATTTT. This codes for CASSLVAADTQYF.

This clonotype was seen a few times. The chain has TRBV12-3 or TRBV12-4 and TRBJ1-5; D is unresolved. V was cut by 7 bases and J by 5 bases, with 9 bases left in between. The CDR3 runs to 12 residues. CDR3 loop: CASKVGDQPQHF. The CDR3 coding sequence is TGTGCCAGCAAGGTAGGCGATCAGCCCCAGCATTTT.

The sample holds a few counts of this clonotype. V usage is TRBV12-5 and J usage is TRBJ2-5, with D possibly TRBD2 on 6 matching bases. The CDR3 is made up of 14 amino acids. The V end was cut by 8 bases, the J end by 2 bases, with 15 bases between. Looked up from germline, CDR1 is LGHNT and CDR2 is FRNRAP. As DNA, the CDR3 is TGTGCTAGTAGATCGCCGGGACTTCAAGAGACCCAGTACTTC. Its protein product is CASRSPGLQETQYF.

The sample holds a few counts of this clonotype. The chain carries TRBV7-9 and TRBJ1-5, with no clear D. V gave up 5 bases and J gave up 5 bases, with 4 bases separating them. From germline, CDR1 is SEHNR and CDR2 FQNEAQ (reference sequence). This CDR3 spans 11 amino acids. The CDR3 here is CASSDDQPQHF. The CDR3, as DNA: TGTGCCAGCAGCGACGATCAGCCCCAGCATTTT.

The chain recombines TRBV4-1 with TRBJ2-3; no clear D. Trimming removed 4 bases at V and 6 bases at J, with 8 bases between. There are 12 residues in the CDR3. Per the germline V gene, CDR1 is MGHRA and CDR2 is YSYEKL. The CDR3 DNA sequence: TGCGCCAGCAGCCTCACGGCGGATACGCAGTATTTT. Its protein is CASSLTADTQYF.

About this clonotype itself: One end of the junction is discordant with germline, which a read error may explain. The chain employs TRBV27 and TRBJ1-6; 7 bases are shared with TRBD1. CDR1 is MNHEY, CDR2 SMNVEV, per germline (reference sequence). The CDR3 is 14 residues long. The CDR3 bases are TGTGCCAGCGGTTTACAGGGGTGGAATTCACCCCTCCACTTT. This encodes CASGLQGWNSPLHF.

CDR3 sequence: CAISESDRARTQYF. As DNA, the CDR3 is TGTGCCATCAGTGAGTCAGACCGGGCCCGTACGCAGTATTTT. The chain employs TRBV10-3 and TRBJ2-3; D gene ambiguous. In germline, CDR1 is ENHRY, CDR2 SYGVKD. The CDR3 extends over 14 amino acids. V shed 0 bases and J shed 8 bases, with 12 bases lying between them.

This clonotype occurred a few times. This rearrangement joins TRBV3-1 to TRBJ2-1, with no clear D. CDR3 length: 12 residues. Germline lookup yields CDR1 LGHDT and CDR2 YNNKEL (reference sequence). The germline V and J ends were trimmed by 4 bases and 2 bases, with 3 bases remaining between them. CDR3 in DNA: TGTGCCAGCAGCCGAGCCTACAATGAGCAGTTCTTC. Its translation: CASSRAYNEQFF.

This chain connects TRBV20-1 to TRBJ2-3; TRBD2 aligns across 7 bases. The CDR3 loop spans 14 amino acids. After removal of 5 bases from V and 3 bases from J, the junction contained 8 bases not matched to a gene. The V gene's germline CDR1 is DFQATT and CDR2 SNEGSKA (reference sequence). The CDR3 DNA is TGCAGTGCTGGAGGCCTAGCGGAAACAGATACGCAGTATTTT. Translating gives CSAGGLAETDTQYF.